The clone carrying this T cell receptor beta chain has more than one count but fewer than ten. TCRdb re-called the RT-PCR reads through MiXCR, storing one row per CDR3 protein. The sample has 550,000 to 800,000 distinct CDR3 sequences; about a sixth are singletons. The entry originates in a study of response to subunit inactivated influenza vaccine. The specimen comprised PBMCs from blood, sampled roughly 12 days after vaccination. This TCR came from a man aged 45-65 years who received an inactivated influenza vaccine.

The chain's CDR3 is CASRTTDGAGVGTQYF. CDR3 nucleotides: TGTGCCAGCAGAACCACCGACGGGGCAGGGGTGGGTACGCAGTATTTT. The V and J genes are TRBV27 and TRBJ2-3, with D tentatively TRBD1 (6 bases). V lost 6 bases, J lost 8 bases, and 24 bases lay in between. The CDR3 loop spans 16 amino acids. The germline CDR1 and CDR2 sequences are MNHEY and SMNVEV (reference sequence).